This T cell receptor beta chain was sequenced during a study of shared clonotypes between healthy human individuals. Study conclusions and caveats: Memory subsets had estimated richness that was generally smaller than that of naive subsets.

The table came from immunoSEQ multiplex PCR; TCRdb's copy has only in-frame clones and leaves some out. This sample has approximately 340,000 clones; roughly 70% occur once, and the top ten carry about a tenth. The CDR3 runs to 15 residues. Germline V CDR1 and CDR2: SNHLY, FYNNEI. Points on this clone: The antigen is undetermined.

This rearrangement joins TRBV2 to TRBJ2-3; D might be TRBD2 (5 bases). Sequenced input: memory CD4+ T cells sorted from blood. Specified subset: CD45RA-negative fraction. This receptor was obtained from a man younger than 45 in good health. The DNA for the CDR3 is TGTTCCTCCCAGGCGGGTTCCATAACGGCAGATACGCAGTATTTT. Translation gives CSSQAGSITADTQYF.